One and the same sample provided the 11 T cell receptor beta chains below, sequenced in a study of chemoradiotherapy in HPV16-positive cancers. Produced via immunoSEQ multiplex PCR; TCRdb's table is partial and in-frame only. The sample holds about 13,000 clones, around 85% seen once. The material was blood, obtained from a patient who underwent chemoradiotherapy. The receptor source for this set is a human donor with HPV-associated anogenital cancer.

The genes are TRBV27 and TRBJ2-3; TRBD1 aligns across 12 bases. This CDR3 is built from 16 residues. Germline values: CDR1 MNHEY, CDR2 SMNVEV (reference sequence). Trimming took 8 bases from V and 7 from J; bases not matched to a gene: 13. The CDR3 bases are TGTGCCAGCCTTCCGCCCGGGGACAGGGGGCAAAATACGCAGTATTTT. It translates to CASLPPGDRGQNTQYF.

The chain uses TRBV6-6 and TRBJ2-7; D is uncertain. V was clipped by 9 bases and J by 2 bases, with 14 bases between them. Germline V lookup: CDR1 MNHNY, CDR2 SVGAGI (reference sequence). This CDR3 has 13 amino acids. The DNA of the CDR3 is TGTGCCAGTCGGCAACTACTTACCTACGAGCAGTACTTC. As protein: CASRQLLTYEQYF.

V usage is TRBV5-1 and J usage is TRBJ2-7; 8 bases map to TRBD1. Trimming removed 1 base from V and 5 bases from J; junction bases left unmatched: 2. The CDR3 extends over 13 amino acids. CDR1 and CDR2 from the germline V gene are SGHRS and YFSETQ. This CDR3 reads CASSLNRGDEQYF. CDR3 coding DNA: TGCGCCAGCAGCTTGAACAGGGGGGACGAGCAGTACTTC.

The rearrangement links TRBV28 to TRBJ1-2; D is undetermined. Trimming pared 10 bases from V and 8 bases from J, leaving 17 bases between. Germline V gene sequence: CDR1 MDHEN, CDR2 SYDVKM. This CDR3 comprises 12 residues. The CDR3 loop is CATSGRNGGYTF. In DNA, the CDR3 is TGTGCCACCTCCGGGAGGAACGGGGGCTACACCTTC.

By proportion, this clone is large (0.1 to 1%). The chain recombines TRBV30 with TRBJ2-4, with 8 bases matching TRBD1. The length of the CDR3 is 14 residues. Germline values: CDR1 GTSNPN, CDR2 SVGIG (reference sequence). V lost 6 bases and J lost 1; bases outside the gene matches: 5. The CDR3 loop is CACLQGGAKNIQYF. CDR3 bases: TGTGCCTGCCTACAGGGGGGCGCCAAAAACATTCAGTACTTC.

V usage is TRBV5-1 and J usage is TRBJ1-1; TRBD1 matches 12 bases. V shed 0 bases, J shed 4 bases, and the junction held 4 bases outside the gene matches. The germline CDR1 and CDR2 sequences are SGHRS and YFSETQ. CDR3 length: 16 residues. CDR3 in amino acids: CASSLEAGQGATEAFF. CDR3 nucleotides: TGCGCCAGCAGCTTGGAGGCGGGACAGGGGGCCACTGAAGCTTTCTTT.

This chain uses TRBV19 with TRBJ1-2; D not resolved. Deletions cut 3 bases from V and 10 bases from J, with 9 bases between. CDR1 LNHDA and CDR2 SQIVND come from the germline V gene (reference sequence). The CDR3 spans 11 residues. CDR3 sequence (DNA): TGTGCCAGTAGTATGGACGTAGCCTACACCTTC. Translated, it gives CASSMDVAYTF.

This chain connects TRBV5-5 to TRBJ1-3; D is possibly TRBD1 (5 bases). The germline CDR1 and CDR2 sequences are SGHKS and YYEKEE (reference sequence). Trimming shortened V by 4 bases and J by 0 bases, and 11 bases separated the two germline ends. The CDR3 covers 15 residues. CDR3 sequence (DNA): TGTGCCAGCAGCCGCGGGGGGTCCTCTGGAAACACCATATATTTT. Its protein product is CASSRGGSSGNTIYF.

V and J are TRBV6-1 and TRBJ2-5; D is undetermined. The CDR3 is 14 amino acids. Deletions cut 5 bases from V and 4 bases from J, with 14 bases between. Germline values: CDR1 MNHNS, CDR2 SASEGT. CDR3 bases: TGTGCCAGCAGTCAGGCGGTAGTAGCAGAGACCCAGTACTTC. Its protein product is CASSQAVVAETQYF.

The rearrangement uses TRBV19 and TRBJ1-1; D call uncertain. Trimming removed 5 bases at V and 10 bases at J, with 20 bases between. This CDR3 has 14 amino acids. Germline assignment: CDR1 LNHDA and CDR2 SQIVND (reference sequence). The DNA for the CDR3 is TGTGCCAGTAGTGAGAAGGGATGGTTGCTTGGAGCTTTCTTT. This translates into CASSEKGWLLGAFF.

CDR3 nucleotides: TGTGCCAGCAGTACGGACGGCAATCAGCCCCAGCATTTT. Amino acids: CASSTDGNQPQHF. The chain is built from TRBV2 and TRBJ1-5; D not resolved. V was shortened by 5 bases and J by 2 bases, with 7 bases between the two germline ends. Germline V gene sequence: CDR1 SNHLY, CDR2 FYNNEI. This CDR3 is 13 amino acids long.